What follows are 7 T cell receptor beta chains derived from one specimen sequenced in a study of response to subunit inactivated influenza vaccine. Each CDR3 protein is one row after TCRdb ran MiXCR on the RT-PCR reads. The repertoire holds 860,000 or so distinct CDR3 sequences, with less than 25% as singletons. Source: PBMCs from blood, taken roughly 5 days after vaccination. The receptor source for this set is a man over 45 who received an inactivated influenza vaccine.

This clonotype was seen more than once but under ten times. J is TRBJ2-7 and V is TRBV11-2; the D is unclear. CDR3 length: 14 amino acids. V lost 7 bases, J lost 0 bases, and 13 bases lay in between. In germline, CDR1 is SGHAT, CDR2 FQNNGV. CDR3 sequence reads: CASTSTIDSYEQYF. The CDR3 region has the DNA TGTGCCAGCACCTCAACCATTGACTCCTACGAGCAGTACTTC.

The rearrangement uses TRBV10-2 and TRBJ2-1, with 9 bases lining up with TRBD2. The V and J ends lost 6 bases and 7 bases, in that order; junction bases with no gene match: 16. Germline values: CDR1 WSHSY, CDR2 SAAADI. This CDR3 is 17 amino acids long. The CDR3 spells CASSLSVRAGGVNEQFF. The DNA for the CDR3 is TGCGCCAGCAGCTTATCGGTGCGAGCGGGAGGTGTAAATGAGCAGTTCTTC.

The chain combines TRBV11-2 with TRBJ2-2, with D maybe TRBD2 (6 bases). With 5 bases removed from V and 2 bases from J, the gap between germline ends came to 18 bases. Germline V gene lookup returns CDR1 SGHAT and CDR2 FQNNGV. CDR3 length equals 17 residues. In DNA, the CDR3 is TGTGCCAGCAGCCCGGATCCATCCGGGAGCAACACCGGGGAGCTGTTTTTT. Protein: CASSPDPSGSNTGELFF.

The J gene is TRBJ2-5, the V gene TRBV11-2, with TRBD2 matching 13 bases. This CDR3 has 16 residues. The germline V gene has CDR1 SGHAT and CDR2 FQNNGV. V dropped 5 bases and J dropped 5; count of bases not matched to a gene: 8. The CDR3 region has the DNA TGTGCCAGCAGCCCCAGTCGGACTAGCGGGAGTGAGACCCAGTACTTC. It translates to CASSPSRTSGSETQYF. The entire variable domain, with the rest obtained from reference TRBV11-2 and TRBJ2-5, is as follows: EAGVAQSPRYKIIEKRQSVAFWCNPISGHATLYWYQQILGQGPKLLIQFQNNGVVDDSQLPKDRFSAERLKGVDSTLKIQPAKLEDSAVYLCASSPSRTSGSETQYFGPGTRLLVL.

V gene TRBV12-3 or TRBV12-4 combines with J gene TRBJ2-3; TRBD1 matches 7 bases. Trimming took 3 bases from V and 3 from J; bases not matched to a gene: 9. The CDR3 loop spans 16 amino acids. CDR3 residues: CASSLLGGLGTDTQYF. DNA for the CDR3: TGTGCCAGCAGTTTGTTAGGGGGCTTGGGGACAGATACGCAGTATTTT.

This chain uses TRBV2 with TRBJ1-4, with unresolved D. The CDR3 length is 12 residues. Trimming took off 6 bases at V and 5 bases at J, with 7 bases between the two ends. Germline V gene sequence: CDR1 SNHLY, CDR2 FYNNEI. The CDR3 region is CASRRENEKLFF. In nucleotides, the CDR3 is TGTGCCAGCAGGCGCGAGAATGAAAAACTGTTTTTT.

The chain is built from TRBV4-2 and TRBJ2-5; D unresolved. From germline, CDR1 is LGHNA and CDR2 YNFKEQ. V lost 1 base and J lost 1, with 7 bases in between. This CDR3 contains 14 residues. In DNA, the CDR3 is TGTGCCAGCAGCCAAGCGAAGGGCCAAGAGACCCAGTACTTC. Translated, it gives CASSQAKGQETQYF.